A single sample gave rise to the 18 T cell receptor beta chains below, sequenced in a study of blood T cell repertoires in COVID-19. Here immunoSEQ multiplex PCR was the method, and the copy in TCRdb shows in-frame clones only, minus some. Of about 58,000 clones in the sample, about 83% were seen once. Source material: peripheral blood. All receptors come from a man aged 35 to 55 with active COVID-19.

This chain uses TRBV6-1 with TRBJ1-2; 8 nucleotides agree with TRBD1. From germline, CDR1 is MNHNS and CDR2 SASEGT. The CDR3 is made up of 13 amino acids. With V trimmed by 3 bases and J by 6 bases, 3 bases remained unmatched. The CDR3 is CASSDGTGHGYTF. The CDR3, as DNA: TGTGCCAGCAGTGACGGGACAGGACATGGCTACACCTTC.

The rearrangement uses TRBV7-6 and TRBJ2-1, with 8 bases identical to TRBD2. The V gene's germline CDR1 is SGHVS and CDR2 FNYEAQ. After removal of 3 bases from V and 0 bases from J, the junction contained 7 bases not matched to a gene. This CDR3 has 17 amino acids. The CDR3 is CASSFQIAGSSYNEQFF. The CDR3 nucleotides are TGTGCCAGCAGCTTTCAAATAGCGGGAAGCTCCTACAATGAGCAGTTCTTC.

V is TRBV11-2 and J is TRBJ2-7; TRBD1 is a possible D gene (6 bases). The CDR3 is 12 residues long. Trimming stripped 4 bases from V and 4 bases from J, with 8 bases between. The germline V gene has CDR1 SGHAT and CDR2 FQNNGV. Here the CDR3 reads CASSSDSYEQYF. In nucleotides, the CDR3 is TGTGCCAGCAGCTCGGACAGTTACGAGCAGTACTTC. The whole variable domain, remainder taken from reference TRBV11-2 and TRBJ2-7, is EAGVAQSPRYKIIEKRQSVAFWCNPISGHATLYWYQQILGQGPKLLIQFQNNGVVDDSQLPKDRFSAERLKGVDSTLKIQPAKLEDSAVYLCASSSDSYEQYFGPGTRLTVT.

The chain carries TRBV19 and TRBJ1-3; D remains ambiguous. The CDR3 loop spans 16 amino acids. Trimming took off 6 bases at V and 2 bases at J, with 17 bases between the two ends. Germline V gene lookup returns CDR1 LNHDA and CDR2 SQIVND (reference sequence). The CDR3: CASSKLTRTTGNTIYF. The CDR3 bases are TGTGCCAGTAGCAAACTGACGCGGACTACTGGAAACACCATATATTTT.

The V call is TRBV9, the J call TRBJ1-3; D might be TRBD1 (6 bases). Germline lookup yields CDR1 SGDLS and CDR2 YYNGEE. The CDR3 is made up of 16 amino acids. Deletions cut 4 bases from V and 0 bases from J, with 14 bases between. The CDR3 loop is CASSSIGQLSGNTIYF. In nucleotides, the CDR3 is TGTGCCAGCAGCTCCATCGGACAGCTCTCTGGAAACACCATATATTTT.

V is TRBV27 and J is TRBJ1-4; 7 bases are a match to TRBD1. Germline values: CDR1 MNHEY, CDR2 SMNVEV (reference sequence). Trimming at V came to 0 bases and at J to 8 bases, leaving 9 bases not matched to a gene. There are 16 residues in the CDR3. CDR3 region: CASSLSGGGLYEKLFF. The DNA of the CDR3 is TGTGCCAGCAGTTTATCAGGAGGGGGCTTGTACGAAAAACTGTTTTTT.

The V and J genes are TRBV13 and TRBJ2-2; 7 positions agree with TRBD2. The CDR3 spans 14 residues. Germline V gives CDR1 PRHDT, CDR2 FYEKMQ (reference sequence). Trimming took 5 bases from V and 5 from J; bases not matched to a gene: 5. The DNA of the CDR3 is TGTGCCAGCAGCGACCGTAGCGGGACCGGGGAGCTGTTTTTT. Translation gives CASSDRSGTGELFF.

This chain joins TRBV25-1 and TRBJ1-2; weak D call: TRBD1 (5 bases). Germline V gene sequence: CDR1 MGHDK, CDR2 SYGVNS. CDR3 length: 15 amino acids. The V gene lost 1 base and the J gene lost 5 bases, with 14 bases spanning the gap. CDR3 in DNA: TGTGCCAGCAGTGAATGGGGGGGGATACCGTATGGCTACACCTTC. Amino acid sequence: CASSEWGGIPYGYTF.

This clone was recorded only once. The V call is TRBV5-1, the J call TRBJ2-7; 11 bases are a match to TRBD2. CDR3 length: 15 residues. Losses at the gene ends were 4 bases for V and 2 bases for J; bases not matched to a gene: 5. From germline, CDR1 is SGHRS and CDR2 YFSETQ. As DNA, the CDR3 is TGCGCCAGCAGCCCAGGGACTAGCGGAACCTACGAGCAGTACTTC. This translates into CASSPGTSGTYEQYF.

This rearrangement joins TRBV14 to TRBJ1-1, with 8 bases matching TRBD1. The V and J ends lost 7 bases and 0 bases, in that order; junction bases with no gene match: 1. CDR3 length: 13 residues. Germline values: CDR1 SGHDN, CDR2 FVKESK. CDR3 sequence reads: CASNRGMNTEAFF. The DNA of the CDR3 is TGTGCCAGCAACAGGGGGATGAACACTGAAGCTTTCTTT.

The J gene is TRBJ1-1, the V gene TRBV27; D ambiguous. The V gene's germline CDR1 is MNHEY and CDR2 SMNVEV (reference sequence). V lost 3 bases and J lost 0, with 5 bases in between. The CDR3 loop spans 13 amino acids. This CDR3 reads CASSLSVNTEAFF. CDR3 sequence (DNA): TGTGCCAGCAGTTTGTCGGTGAACACTGAAGCTTTCTTT.

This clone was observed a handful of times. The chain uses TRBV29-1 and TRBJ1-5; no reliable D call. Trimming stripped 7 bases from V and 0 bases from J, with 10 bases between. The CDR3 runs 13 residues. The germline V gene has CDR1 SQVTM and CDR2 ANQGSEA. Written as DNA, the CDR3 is TGCAGCGCACAGTTTCATAGCAATCAGCCCCAGCATTTT. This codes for CSAQFHSNQPQHF.

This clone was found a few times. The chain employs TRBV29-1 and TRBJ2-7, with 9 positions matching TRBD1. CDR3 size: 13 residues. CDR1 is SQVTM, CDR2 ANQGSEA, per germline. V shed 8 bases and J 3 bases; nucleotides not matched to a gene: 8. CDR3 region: CSFWGQGNYEQYF. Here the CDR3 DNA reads TGCAGCTTCTGGGGACAGGGCAACTACGAGCAGTACTTC.

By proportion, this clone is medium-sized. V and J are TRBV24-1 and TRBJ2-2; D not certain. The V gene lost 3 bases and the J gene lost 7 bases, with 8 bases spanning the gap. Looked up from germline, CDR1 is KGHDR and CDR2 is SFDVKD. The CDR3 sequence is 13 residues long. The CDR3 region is CATSDHSGGELFF. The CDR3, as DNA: TGTGCCACCAGTGATCACTCGGGCGGGGAGCTGTTTTTT.

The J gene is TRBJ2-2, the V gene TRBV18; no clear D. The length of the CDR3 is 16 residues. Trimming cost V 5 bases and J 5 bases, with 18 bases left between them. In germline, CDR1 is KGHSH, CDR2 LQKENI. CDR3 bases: TGTGCCAGCTCATTCGATCGGGTCCCCTCTACCGGGGAGCTGTTTTTT. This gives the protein CASSFDRVPSTGELFF.

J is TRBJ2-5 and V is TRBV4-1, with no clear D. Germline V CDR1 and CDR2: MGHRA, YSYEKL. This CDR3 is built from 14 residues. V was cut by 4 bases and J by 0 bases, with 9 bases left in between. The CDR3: CASSPNINQETQYF. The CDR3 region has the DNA TGCGCCAGCAGCCCGAACATCAACCAAGAGACCCAGTACTTC.

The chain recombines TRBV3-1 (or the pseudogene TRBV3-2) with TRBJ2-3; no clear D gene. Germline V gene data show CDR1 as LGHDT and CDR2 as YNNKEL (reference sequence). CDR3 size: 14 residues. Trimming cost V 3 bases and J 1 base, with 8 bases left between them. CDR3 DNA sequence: TGTGCCAGCAGCCATACCGGTGGCACAGATACGCAGTATTTT. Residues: CASSHTGGTDTQYF.

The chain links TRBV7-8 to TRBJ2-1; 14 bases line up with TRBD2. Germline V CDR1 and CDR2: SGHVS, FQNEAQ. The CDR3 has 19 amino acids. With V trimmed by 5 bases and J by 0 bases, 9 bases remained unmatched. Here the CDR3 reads CASSIGLAGGRSSYNEQFF. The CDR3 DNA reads TGTGCCAGCAGCATAGGACTAGCGGGAGGCCGTAGCTCCTACAATGAGCAGTTCTTC.